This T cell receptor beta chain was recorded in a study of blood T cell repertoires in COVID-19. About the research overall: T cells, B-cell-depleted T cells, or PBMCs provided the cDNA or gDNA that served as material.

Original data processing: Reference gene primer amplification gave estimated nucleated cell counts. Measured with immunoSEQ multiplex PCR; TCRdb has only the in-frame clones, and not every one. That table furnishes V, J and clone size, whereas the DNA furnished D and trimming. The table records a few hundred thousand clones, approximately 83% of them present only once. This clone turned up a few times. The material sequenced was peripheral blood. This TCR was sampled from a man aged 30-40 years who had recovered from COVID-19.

In DNA form, the CDR3 reads TGCAGCGTGCTAGGGGCAGATGGCTACACCTTC. Encoded protein: CSVLGADGYTF. The rearrangement joins TRBV29-1 to TRBJ1-2, with a possible D match to TRBD1 (5 bases). V lost 6 bases and J 6 bases, leaving 11 bases between the germline ends. CDR1 SQVTM and CDR2 ANQGSEA come from the germline V gene. The CDR3 consists of 11 residues.